This T cell receptor beta chain appears in the sequencing data of a study of blood T cell repertoires in COVID-19. At the level of the study: Acute-phase and convalescent COVID-19 samples originated in the United States, Italy and Spain. T cells, B-cell-depleted T cells, or PBMCs provided the cDNA or gDNA that served as material.

Seattle's enrolled individuals joined amid active infection and were then monitored longitudinally. J gave up 1 base and V 5 bases, and 11 bases lay outside the gene matches. The CDR3 has 16 amino acids. From germline, CDR1 is SEHNR and CDR2 FQNEAQ (reference sequence). Per the original data handling: Amplification from reference gene primers served as the basis for estimated nucleated cell counts. The table came from immunoSEQ multiplex PCR; TCRdb's copy has only in-frame clones and leaves some out. That table is the source of V, J and clone size, and D and trimming were worked out from the DNA. The repertoire holds about 170,000 clones, with approximately 90% as singletons.

Sample: peripheral blood. This receptor was taken from a man aged 18 to 30 with COVID-19, enrolled during active disease. This sequence joins TRBV7-9 and TRBJ2-7, with 7 nucleotides matching TRBD2. The CDR3 region is CASSGGDTEFSYEQYF. The CDR3 DNA is TGTGCCAGCAGCGGGGGGGATACAGAATTTTCCTACGAGCAGTACTTC.